Following are 2 T cell receptor beta chains from one sample sequenced in a study of T cell changes during pregnancy in multiple sclerosis (dated by TCRdb to the late 2010s). The library relied on the immunoSEQ multiplex PCR assay. Held by TCRdb, this immuneACCESS table contains in-frame sequences only and omits some clones. Under half of the omission traces to an unresolved V gene where checked; the cause of the rest is unknown. Within this sample are around 38,000 clones, with 91% of them counted one time only. About 6.3% of the sample is in the top ten clones. The specimen comprised CD8+ T cells from peripheral blood mononuclear cells, sampled in the second trimester of pregnancy. These receptors all come from a female donor with multiple sclerosis, enrolled in a pregnancy study.

The chain employs TRBV6-5 and TRBJ2-3, with D uncertain. This CDR3 is 11 amino acids long. From germline, CDR1 is MNHEY and CDR2 SVGAGI. The V gene lost 6 bases and the J gene lost 2 bases, with 3 bases spanning the gap. CDR3 region: CASRHTDTQYF. CDR3 sequence (DNA): TGTGCCAGCAGACACACAGATACGCAGTATTTT.

The chain links TRBV19 to TRBJ2-7; TRBD2 matches 7 bases. Germline loops: CDR1 LNHDA, CDR2 SQIVND (reference sequence). V lost 1 base, J lost 2 bases, and 8 bases stayed unmatched. The CDR3 loop spans 16 amino acids. CDR3 nucleotides: TGTGCCAGTAGTATAGGTATGACGGGAGGCCCCTACGAGCAGTACTTC. Residues: CASSIGMTGGPYEQYF.